This T cell receptor beta chain is from a study of PD-1 blockade in mismatch repair-deficient tumors. Study in general: Enrolled about 2012-2016, patients had progressing, pretreated mismatch repair-deficient cancers of 12 to 13 types. Study observations and caveats: Tumor-resident clones, often absent from pretreatment blood, expanded after pembrolizumab and then contracted.

All patients were mismatch repair deficient, assessed by either PCR or immunohistochemistry. TCR sequencing covered three patients who responded to pembrolizumab. TCRdb keeps only in-frame clones here, not all; method: immunoSEQ multiplex PCR. The sample shows about 68,000 clones, more than 75% of them seen only once. As regards this clone: The antigen is undetermined.

Germline values: CDR1 SGHNT, CDR2 YENEEA. The CDR3 is 15 residues long. V gave up 2 bases and J gave up 2 bases, with 13 bases separating them. The clonotype originates from an adult with mismatch repair-deficient cancer. This rearrangement joins TRBV11-3 to TRBJ2-7; perhaps D is TRBD1 or TRBD2 (6 bases each). Here the sequenced sample was peripheral blood, taken 2 weeks after starting pembrolizumab. Written as DNA, the CDR3 is TGTGCCAGCAGCTTAATTGTCGGGGGCACCTACGAGCAGTACTTC. It encodes CASSLIVGGTYEQYF.